A few counts support the clone carrying this T cell receptor beta chain. Only in-frame clones appear in the TCRdb table, and some are missing; sequencing was by immunoSEQ multiplex PCR. The repertoire includes under 75,000 clones, 79% of them detected once, and 5.5% to 7% sits in the top ten. These data come from a study of blood T cell repertoires in COVID-19. Across the whole study: PBMCs, B-cell-depleted T cells, or T cells provided the cDNA or gDNA that made up the material.

Germline CDR1 and CDR2: SEHNR and FQNEAQ (reference sequence). The CDR3 runs 14 residues. Trimming stripped 1 base from V and 0 bases from J, with 7 bases between. This rearrangement joins TRBV7-9 to TRBJ2-7; no clear D. Sequencing was carried out using peripheral blood. This sequence originates from a woman in her seventies with acute or convalescent COVID-19. The CDR3 sequence is CASSLGALSYEQYF. CDR3 nucleotides: TGTGCCAGCAGCTTAGGGGCCCTCTCCTACGAGCAGTACTTC.